This TCR beta chain was documented in a study of shared clonotypes between healthy human individuals. Study-wide findings and caveats: Generation probability values for non-shared clonotypes were lower than those for clonotypes shared by all four donors.

The germline gives CDR1 LGHNA, CDR2 YSLEER. Trimming removed 1 base from V and 5 bases from J; junction bases left unmatched: 9. There are 18 residues in the CDR3. On this clone itself: Its antigen is unknown.

Assay used: immunoSEQ multiplex PCR; TCRdb lists only in-frame clones, some missing. The sample includes about a million clones, 70% to 80% seen only once; the top ten take roughly 0.83%. Every donor, a Caucasian adult, lived in Nashville, Tennessee. Input material: memory CD4+ T cells from PBMCs. The subset denotes: CD45RA-negative fraction. The clonotype comes from a man between 18 and 29 years old in good health. Some clones in this sample may be carry-over from other donors' samples. The chain is built from TRBV4-3 and TRBJ2-3, with TRBD2 identical over 13 bases. CDR3 sequence reads: CASSQGVLAGGPGDTQYF. CDR3 coding DNA: TGCGCCAGCAGCCAAGGCGTACTAGCGGGAGGGCCTGGAGATACGCAGTATTTT.